The source of this T cell receptor beta chain is a study of T-cell memory formation after mild COVID-19. Concerning this clonotype itself: Its target is not known.

This CDR3 contains 12 residues. With 4 bases removed from V and 7 bases from J, the gap between germline ends came to 11 bases. The germline gives CDR1 SGHRS, CDR2 YFSETQ. Study-wide results and caveats: For second-wave clones that peaked at day 37, SARS-CoV-2 specificity went unverified.

Barcoded TCR alpha and TCR beta cDNA libraries with UMIs came from 5'RACE using constant-segment primers. TCRdb fed the 5' RACE reads into MiXCR, producing one record per CDR3 protein. The sample lists fewer than 650,000 distinct CDR3 sequences; roughly 17% were seen once. This receptor was identified in an adult woman who had mild COVID-19 (a few samples of this study predate the infection). Cell type and time point are not known. This rearrangement joins TRBV5-1 to TRBJ2-5; perhaps TRBD2 as D (5 bases). Specimen: PBMCs or a T cell subset sorted from them (not recorded which). This CDR3 is CASSPEVGTQYF. CDR3 in DNA: TGCGCCAGCAGCCCGGAGGTTGGGACCCAGTACTTC.